The following is a T cell receptor (beta chain) sequence with its context. Antigen: not known. This entry is derived from a study of T cell responses to AZD1222 COVID-19 vaccine. Study-wide results and limits: Clonal diversity may have been underestimated, and the donors were mostly white British, with more females than males. Researchers report vaccine-associated CD4 TCRs spanning spike, with dominance at 160-218 and 743-854.

The table came from immunoSEQ multiplex PCR; TCRdb's copy has only in-frame clones and leaves some out. The top ten hold 2.5% to 3.5% of the sample, which has some 150,000 clones, approximately 88% seen once. Germline assignment: CDR1 SNHLY and CDR2 FYNNEI. The trim removed 6 bases at V and 4 bases at J, leaving 4 bases unmatched. CDR3 size: 14 residues. The clonotype comes from an adult in good health. Specimen: peripheral blood, collected on day 0 of AZD1222 vaccination. This chain uses TRBV2 with TRBJ2-1, with TRBD2 matching 9 bases. CDR3 protein: CASRAGLAYNEQFF. CDR3 DNA sequence: TGTGCCAGCAGGGCGGGACTAGCTTACAATGAGCAGTTCTTC.